The entry below describes one T cell receptor beta chain. The sample is drawn from a study of blood T cell repertoires in COVID-19. For the study at large: T cells, B-cell-depleted T cells, or PBMCs provided the cDNA or gDNA that served as material.

The germline V gene has CDR1 SGDLS and CDR2 YYNGEE. With V trimmed by 4 bases and J by 5 bases, 7 bases remained unmatched. The CDR3 length is 15 residues. TCRdb's table, derived via immunoSEQ multiplex PCR, lists solely in-frame clones and lacks some. This sample has 150,000 to 180,000 clones; nearly 80% occur once, and the top ten carry 1.5% to 2%. This chain uses TRBV9 with TRBJ2-5; 11 nucleotides agree with TRBD2. This clonotype was obtained from a man older than 75 with acute or convalescent COVID-19. Material: peripheral blood. CDR3 residues: CASSSSGGLFETQYF. CDR3 in DNA: TGTGCCAGCAGCTCTAGCGGGGGGCTCTTCGAGACCCAGTACTTC. Supplemented by reference TRBV9 and TRBJ2-5, the full variable domain reads DSGVTQTPKHLITATGQRVTLRCSPRSGDLSVYWYQQSLDQGLQFLIQYYNGEERAKGNILERFSAQQFPDLHSELNLSSLELGDSALYFCASSSSGGLFETQYFGPGTRLLVL.